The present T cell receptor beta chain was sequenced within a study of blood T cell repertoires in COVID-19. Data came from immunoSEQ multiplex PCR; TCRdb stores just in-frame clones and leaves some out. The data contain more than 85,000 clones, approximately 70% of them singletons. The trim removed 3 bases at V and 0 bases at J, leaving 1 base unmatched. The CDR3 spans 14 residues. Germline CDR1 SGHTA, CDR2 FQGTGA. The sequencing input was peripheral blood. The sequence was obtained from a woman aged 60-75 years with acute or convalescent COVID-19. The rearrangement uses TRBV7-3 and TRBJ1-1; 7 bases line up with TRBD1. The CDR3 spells CASSLTGLNTEAFF. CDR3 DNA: TGTGCCAGCAGCTTGACAGGGCTGAACACTGAAGCTTTCTTT. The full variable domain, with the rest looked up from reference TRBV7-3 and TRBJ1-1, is GAGVSQTPSNKVTEKGKYVELRCDPISGHTALYWYRQSLGQGPEFLIYFQGTGAADDSGLPNDRFFAVRPEGSVSTLKIQRTERGDSAVYLCASSLTGLNTEAFFGQGTRLTVV.